Sequencing of this T cell receptor beta chain was carried out in a study of blood T cell repertoires in COVID-19. Sequencing was performed with immunoSEQ multiplex PCR; in TCRdb, only in-frame clones are kept and a portion is missing. The table lists 240,000 or so clones, roughly 89% of them singletons. Donors were grouped by their self-reported clinical history. This receptor was obtained from a man in his forties or fifties who had recovered from COVID-19. Material for sequencing was PBMCs or T cells enriched from blood (not recorded which).

The CDR3 region has the DNA TGTGCCAGTAGTATGCTAAATCCGAACTCTGGGGCCAACGTCCTGACTTTC. Translation: CASSMLNPNSGANVLTF. The rearrangement links TRBV19 to TRBJ2-6; D call uncertain. This CDR3 contains 17 residues. The germline gives CDR1 LNHDA, CDR2 SQIVND (reference sequence). Trimming took 3 bases from V and 0 from J, leaving 12 bases between them.